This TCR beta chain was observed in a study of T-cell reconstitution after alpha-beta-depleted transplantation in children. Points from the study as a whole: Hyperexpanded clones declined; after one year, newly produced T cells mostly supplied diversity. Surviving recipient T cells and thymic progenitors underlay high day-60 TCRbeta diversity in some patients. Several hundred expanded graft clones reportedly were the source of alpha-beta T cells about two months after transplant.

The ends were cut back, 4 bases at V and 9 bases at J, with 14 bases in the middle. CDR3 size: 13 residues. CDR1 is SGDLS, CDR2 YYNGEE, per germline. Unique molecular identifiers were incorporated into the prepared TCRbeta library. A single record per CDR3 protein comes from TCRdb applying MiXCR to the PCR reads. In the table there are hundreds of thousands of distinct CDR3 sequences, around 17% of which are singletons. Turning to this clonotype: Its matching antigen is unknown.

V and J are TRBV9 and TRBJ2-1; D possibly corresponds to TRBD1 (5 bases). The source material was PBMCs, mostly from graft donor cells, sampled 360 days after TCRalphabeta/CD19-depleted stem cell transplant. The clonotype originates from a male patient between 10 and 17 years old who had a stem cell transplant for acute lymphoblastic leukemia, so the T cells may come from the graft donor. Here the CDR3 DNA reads TGTGCCAGCAGCTTTCCAGGGAACGCTGAGCAGTTCTTC. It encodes CASSFPGNAEQFF.